This paragraph reports one T cell receptor beta chain. Naive and memory CD4+ T cell DNA was deep-sequenced without culture. The method was immunoSEQ multiplex PCR; TCRdb's version includes in-frame clones alone and lacks a portion of them. The repertoire has about 54,000 clones, under 95% of them found once; the top ten carry approximately 0.4%. This sample stems from a study of CD4 T cells in relation to SARS-CoV-2 and coronaviruses. CDR1 MNHEY and CDR2 SVGAGI come from the germline V gene. Trimming pared 7 bases from V and 4 bases from J, leaving 13 bases between. The CDR3 sequence is 14 residues long.

The chain links TRBV6-5 to TRBJ2-2; D is tentatively TRBD1 or TRBD2 (5 bases each). Source material: naive CD4+ T cells from PBMCs. Subset noted: naive CD4+ T cells isolated by negative enrichment. This TCR derives from an adult with COVID-19. The DNA of the CDR3 is TGTGCCAGCACCCCGACGGGGACCACCGGGGAGCTGTTTTTT. Translation gives CASTPTGTTGELFF.